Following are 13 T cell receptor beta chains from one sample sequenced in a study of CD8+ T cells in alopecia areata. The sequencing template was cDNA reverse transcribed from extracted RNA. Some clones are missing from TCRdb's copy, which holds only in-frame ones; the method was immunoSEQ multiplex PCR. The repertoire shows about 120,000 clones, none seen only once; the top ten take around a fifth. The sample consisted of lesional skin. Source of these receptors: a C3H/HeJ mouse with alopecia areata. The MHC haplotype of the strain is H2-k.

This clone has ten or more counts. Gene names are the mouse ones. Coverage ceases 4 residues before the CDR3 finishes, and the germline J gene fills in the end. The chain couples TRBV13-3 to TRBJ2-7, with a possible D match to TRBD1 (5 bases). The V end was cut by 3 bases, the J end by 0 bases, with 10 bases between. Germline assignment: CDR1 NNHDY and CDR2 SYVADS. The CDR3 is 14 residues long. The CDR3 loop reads CASSVDNYSYEQYF. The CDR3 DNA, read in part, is TGTGCCAGCAGTGTGGACAACTACTCCTAT.

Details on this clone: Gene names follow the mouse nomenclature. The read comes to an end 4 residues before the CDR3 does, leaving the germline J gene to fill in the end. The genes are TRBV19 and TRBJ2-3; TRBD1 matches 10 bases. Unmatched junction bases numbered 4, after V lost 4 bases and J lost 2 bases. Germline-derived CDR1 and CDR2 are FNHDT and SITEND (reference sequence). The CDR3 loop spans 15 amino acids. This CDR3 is CASSLGQGLAETLYF. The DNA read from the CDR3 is TGTGCCAGCAGTTTGGGACAGGGGCTTGCAGAA. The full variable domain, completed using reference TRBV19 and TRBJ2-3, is GGIITQTPKFLIGQEGQKLTLKCQQNFNHDTMYWYRQDSGKGLRLIYYSITENDLQKGDLSEGYDASREKKSSFSLTVTSAQKNEMAVFLCASSLGQGLAETLYFGSGTRLTVL.

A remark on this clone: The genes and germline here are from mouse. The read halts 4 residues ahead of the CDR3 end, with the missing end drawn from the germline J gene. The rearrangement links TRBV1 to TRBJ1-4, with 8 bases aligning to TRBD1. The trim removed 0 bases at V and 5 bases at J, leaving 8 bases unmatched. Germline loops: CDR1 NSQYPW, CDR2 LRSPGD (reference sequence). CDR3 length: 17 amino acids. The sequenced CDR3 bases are TGCACCTGCAGTGCAGAATCCAGGGGGCAGGGGAACGAA. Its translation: CTCSAESRGQGNE. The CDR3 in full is CTCSAESRGQGNERLFF.

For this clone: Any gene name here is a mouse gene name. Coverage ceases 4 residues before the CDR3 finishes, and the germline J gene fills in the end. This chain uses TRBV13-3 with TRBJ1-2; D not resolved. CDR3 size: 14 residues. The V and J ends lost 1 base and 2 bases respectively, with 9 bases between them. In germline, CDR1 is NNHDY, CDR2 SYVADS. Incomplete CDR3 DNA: TGTGCCAGCAGTGATCTGGGCAGCAACTCC. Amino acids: CASSDLGSNS. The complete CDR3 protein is CASSDLGSNSDYTF.

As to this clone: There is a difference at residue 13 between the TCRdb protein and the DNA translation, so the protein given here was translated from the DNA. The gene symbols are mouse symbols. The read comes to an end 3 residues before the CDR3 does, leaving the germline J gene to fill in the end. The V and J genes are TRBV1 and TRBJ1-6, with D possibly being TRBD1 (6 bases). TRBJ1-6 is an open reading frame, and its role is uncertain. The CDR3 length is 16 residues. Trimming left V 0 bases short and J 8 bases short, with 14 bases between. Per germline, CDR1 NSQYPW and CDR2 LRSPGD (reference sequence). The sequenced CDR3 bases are TGCACCTGCAGTGCAGATCTGGGGGGCGAGCATTCGCCC. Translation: CTCSADLGGEHSP. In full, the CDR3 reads CTCSADLGGEHSPLYF.

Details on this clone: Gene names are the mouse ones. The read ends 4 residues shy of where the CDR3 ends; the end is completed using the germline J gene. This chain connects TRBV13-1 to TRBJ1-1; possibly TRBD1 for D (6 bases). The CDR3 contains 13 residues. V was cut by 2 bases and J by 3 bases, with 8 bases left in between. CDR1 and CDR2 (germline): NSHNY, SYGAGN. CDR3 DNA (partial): TGTGCCAGCAGTGAGCAGGGGCACACA. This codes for CASSEQGHT. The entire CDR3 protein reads CASSEQGHTEVFF.

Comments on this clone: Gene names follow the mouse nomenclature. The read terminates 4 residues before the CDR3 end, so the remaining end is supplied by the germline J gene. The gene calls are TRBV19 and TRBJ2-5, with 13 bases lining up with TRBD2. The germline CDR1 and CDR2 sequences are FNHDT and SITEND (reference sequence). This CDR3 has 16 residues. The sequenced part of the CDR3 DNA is TGTGCCAGCAGTGGACTGGGGGGGCCGCTTGAAGAC. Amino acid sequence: CASSGLGGPLED. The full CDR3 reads CASSGLGGPLEDTQYF. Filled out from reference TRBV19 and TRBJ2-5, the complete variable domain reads GGIITQTPKFLIGQEGQKLTLKCQQNFNHDTMYWYRQDSGKGLRLIYYSITENDLQKGDLSEGYDASREKKSSFSLTVTSAQKNEMAVFLCASSGLGGPLEDTQYFGPGTRLLVL.

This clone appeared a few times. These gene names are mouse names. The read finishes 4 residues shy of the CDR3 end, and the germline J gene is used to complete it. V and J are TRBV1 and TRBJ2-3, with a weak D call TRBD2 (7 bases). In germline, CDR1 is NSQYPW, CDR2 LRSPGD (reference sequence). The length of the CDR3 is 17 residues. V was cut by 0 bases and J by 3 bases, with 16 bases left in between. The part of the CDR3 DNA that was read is TGCACCTGCAGTGCAGATCCGGGGGGCGGTGACGCAGAA. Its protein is CTCSADPGGGDAE. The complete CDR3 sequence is CTCSADPGGGDAETLYF.

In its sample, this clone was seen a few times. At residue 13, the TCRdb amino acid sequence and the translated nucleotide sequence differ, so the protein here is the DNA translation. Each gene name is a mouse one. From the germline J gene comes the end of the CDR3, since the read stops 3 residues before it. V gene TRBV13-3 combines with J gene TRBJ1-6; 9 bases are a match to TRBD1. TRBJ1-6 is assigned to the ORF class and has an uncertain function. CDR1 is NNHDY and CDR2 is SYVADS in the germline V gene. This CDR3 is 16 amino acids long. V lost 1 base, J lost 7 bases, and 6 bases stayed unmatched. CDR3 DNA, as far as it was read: TGTGCCAGCAGTGATCTGGACAGGGGAGGGAATTCGCCC. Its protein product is CASSDLDRGGNSP. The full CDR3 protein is CASSDLDRGGNSPLYF.

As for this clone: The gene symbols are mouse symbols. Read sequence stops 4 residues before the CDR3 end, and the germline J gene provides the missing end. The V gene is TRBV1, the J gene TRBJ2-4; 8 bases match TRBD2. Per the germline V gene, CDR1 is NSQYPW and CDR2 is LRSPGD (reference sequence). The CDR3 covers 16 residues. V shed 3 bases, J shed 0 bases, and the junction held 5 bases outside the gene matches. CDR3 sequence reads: CTCSARTGSSQNTLYF. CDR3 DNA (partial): TGCACCTGCAGTGCCCGGACTGGGTCTAGTCAAAAC.

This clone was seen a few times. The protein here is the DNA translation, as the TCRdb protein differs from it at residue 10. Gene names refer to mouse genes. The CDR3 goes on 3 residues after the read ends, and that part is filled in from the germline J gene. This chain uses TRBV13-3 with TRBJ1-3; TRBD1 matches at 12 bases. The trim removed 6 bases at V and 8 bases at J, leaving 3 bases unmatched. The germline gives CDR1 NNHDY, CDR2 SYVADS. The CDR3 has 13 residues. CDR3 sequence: CASIGTGGDTLYF. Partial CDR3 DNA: TGTGCCAGCATCGGGACAGGGGGCGATACG.

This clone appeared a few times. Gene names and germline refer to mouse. CDR3: CASGPQYEQYF. The part of the CDR3 DNA that was read is TGTGCCAGCGGTCCCCAATAT. The chain employs TRBV13-2 and TRBJ2-7; D is unresolved. The DNA ends 4 residues before the CDR3 does, and the rest of the CDR3 is filled in from the germline J gene. The CDR3 runs 11 residues. The germline gives CDR1 NNHNN, CDR2 SYGAGS (reference sequence).

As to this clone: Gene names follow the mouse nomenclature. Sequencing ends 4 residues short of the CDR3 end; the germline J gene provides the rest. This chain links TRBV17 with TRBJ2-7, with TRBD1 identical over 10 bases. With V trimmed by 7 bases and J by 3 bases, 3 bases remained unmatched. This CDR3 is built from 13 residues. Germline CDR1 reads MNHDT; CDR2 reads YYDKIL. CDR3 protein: CASKTGGFYEQYF. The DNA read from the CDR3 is TGTGCTAGCAAGACAGGGGGCTTCTAT.